Below are 7 T cell receptor beta chains sequenced from a single sample in a study of T-cell reconstitution after alpha-beta-depleted transplantation in children. Researchers prepared the TCRbeta library using unique molecular identifiers, the study reports. TCRdb reprocessed the PCR reads via MiXCR and lists one record per CDR3 protein. The data show around 450,000 distinct CDR3 sequences, with over 9.5% seen just once and 2% to 2.5% held by the top ten. The sequencing used PBMCs, collected before TCRalphabeta/CD19-depleted stem cell transplant. These receptors all come from a child aged 2-15 years with inherited bone marrow failure, due to receive a stem cell transplant.

This clonotype came up many times. CDR3 residues: CASRGWTGDNQPQHF. CDR3 coding DNA: TGTGCCAGCAGGGGGTGGACAGGGGACAATCAGCCCCAGCATTTT. The gene calls are TRBV2 and TRBJ1-5, with 9 bases matching TRBD1. The CDR3 consists of 15 residues. V trimming: 6 bases; J trimming: 3 bases; junction bases outside the gene matches: 6. Germline assignment: CDR1 SNHLY and CDR2 FYNNEI.

In its sample, this clonotype was seen many times. The rearrangement uses TRBV12-3 or TRBV12-4 and TRBJ2-4; 9 bases line up with TRBD2. The CDR3 runs to 14 residues. The J segment lost 7 bases and the V segment lost 6 bases, leaving 7 bases of the junction unmatched. The CDR3 reads CASSSRGGANIQYF. Here the CDR3 DNA reads TGTGCCAGCAGCTCACGCGGGGGGGCGAACATTCAGTACTTC.

This clonotype was detected many times. J is TRBJ2-7 and V is TRBV7-8; tentative D call: TRBD1 (6 bases). Germline V gene sequence: CDR1 SGHVS, CDR2 FQNEAQ. The ends were cut back, 5 bases at V and 3 bases at J, with 23 bases in the middle. The CDR3 loop spans 17 amino acids. Here the CDR3 DNA reads TGTGCCAGCAGCCCCGACGACCGACAGGTTTTTGACTACGAGCAGTACTTC. This codes for CASSPDDRQVFDYEQYF.

At least ten counts were recorded for this clonotype. This chain joins TRBV5-1 and TRBJ2-3; 8 bases map to TRBD2. The CDR3 is 15 amino acids. J was trimmed by 3 bases and V by 7 bases; bases with no gene match: 10. Per the germline V gene, CDR1 is SGHRS and CDR2 is YFSETQ. The CDR3 DNA reads as TGCGCCAGCGCTGCTTGGGAGCGGGGGACAGATACGCAGTATTTT. Protein: CASAAWERGTDTQYF.

Many counts were recorded for this clonotype. The chain employs TRBV20-1 and TRBJ2-7; TRBD2 aligns across 8 bases. The CDR3 contains 14 residues. With 6 bases clipped from V and 3 bases from J, the junction kept 10 bases outside the gene matches. Germline loops: CDR1 DFQATT, CDR2 SNEGSKA (reference sequence). CDR3 nucleotides: TGCAGTGCCTCGGGAGGGACGTGGGACTACGAGCAGTACTTC. This codes for CSASGGTWDYEQYF.

This clonotype showed up many times. The V gene is TRBV5-1, the J gene TRBJ2-5; D is uncertain. The CDR3 consists of 13 residues. Germline V CDR1 and CDR2: SGHRS, YFSETQ. Trimming stripped 0 bases from V and 5 bases from J, with 8 bases between. Here the CDR3 DNA reads TGCGCCAGCAGCTTGGCAAGTCTGGAGACCCAGTACTTC. Amino acids: CASSLASLETQYF.

This clonotype was recorded many times. The V call is TRBV7-9, the J call TRBJ1-6; D is unresolved. Germline-derived CDR1 and CDR2 are SEHNR and FQNEAQ (reference sequence). Trimming removed 1 base at V and 10 bases at J, with 20 bases between. CDR3 length: 17 residues. CDR3 coding DNA: TGTGCCAGCAGCTTAGTCGATGGAAAAACACCCCGCTCACCCCTCCACTTT. Its protein product is CASSLVDGKTPRSPLHF.